Below are 17 T cell receptor beta chains sequenced from a single sample in a study of spatial heterogeneity in lung cancer. The sample's time point: blood at routine non-recurrence follow-up after resection. TCRdb reprocessed the 5' RACE reads with MiXCR, giving one entry per CDR3 protein. The sample holds some 10,000 distinct CDR3 sequences, 20% to 25% seen once. Sequencing was performed on PBMCs, taken at follow-up. Receptors originate from a male donor with early-stage non-small cell lung cancer.

This clonotype was detected ten times or more. V and J are TRBV10-1 and TRBJ2-2; the match to TRBD2 covers 10 bases. The CDR3 spans 16 residues. Germline V gene data show CDR1 as WNHNN and CDR2 as SYGVQD (reference sequence). V was clipped by 3 bases and J by 5 bases; unmatched bases: 6. The CDR3 DNA follows: TGCGCCAGCAGTGACCTAGCGGGAGATGAAACCGGGGAGCTGTTTTTT. It specifies CASSDLAGDETGELFF.

This clonotype was detected ten times or more. The chain combines TRBV4-1 with TRBJ2-5, with 8 positions matching TRBD2. The CDR3 covers 14 residues. V lost 3 bases to trimming and J lost 2 bases; unmatched junction nucleotides: 2. Germline assignment: CDR1 MGHRA and CDR2 YSYEKL. The CDR3 nucleotides read TGCGCCAGCAGCCAGGGACTAGAGCAAGAGACCCAGTACTTC. Protein sequence: CASSQGLEQETQYF.

The V and J genes are TRBV20-1 and TRBJ2-7; no clear D gene. This CDR3 comprises 14 residues. Trimming shortened V by 7 bases and J by 3 bases, and 19 bases separated the two germline ends. The V gene's germline CDR1 is DFQATT and CDR2 SNEGSKA (reference sequence). The chain's CDR3 is CSGTRTPVVYEQYF. The CDR3 coding sequence is TGCAGTGGTACAAGGACGCCCGTAGTCTACGAGCAGTACTTC.

By its share, this clonotype is medium-sized (0.01 to 0.1%). The chain uses TRBV28 and TRBJ1-1; D gene uncertain. Deletions cut 7 bases from V and 1 base from J, with 4 bases between. Per germline, CDR1 MDHEN and CDR2 SYDVKM. The CDR3 consists of 11 residues. CDR3 nucleotide sequence: TGTGCCAGCAAGGGGAACACTGAAGCTTTCTTT. Translating gives CASKGNTEAFF.

This clonotype showed up many times. V usage is TRBV27 and J usage is TRBJ2-7; D is undetermined. This CDR3 spans 14 amino acids. The germline V gene has CDR1 MNHEY and CDR2 SMNVEV (reference sequence). V gave up 4 bases and J gave up 5 bases, with 15 bases separating them. The CDR3 here is CASSSPSGTHEQYF. Written as DNA, the CDR3 is TGTGCCAGCAGTTCCCCCTCGGGTACCCACGAGCAGTACTTC.

Ten or more counts support this clonotype. The chain employs TRBV20-1 and TRBJ1-1, with D hard to call. CDR1 and CDR2 from the germline V gene are DFQATT and SNEGSKA (reference sequence). The CDR3 loop spans 15 amino acids. The CDR3 bases are TGCAGGGCCCCTCCCGGGCCCGGGGATTTCACTGAAGCTTTCTTT. Translating it yields CRAPPGPGDFTEAFF.

This rearrangement joins TRBV7-8 to TRBJ2-5; the match to TRBD2 covers 7 bases. CDR1 is SGHVS, CDR2 FQNEAQ, per germline. With 5 bases clipped from V and 5 bases from J, the junction kept 5 bases outside the gene matches. This CDR3 is built from 13 residues. The CDR3 reads CASSPTSPETQYF. The CDR3 DNA sequence: TGTGCCAGCAGCCCGACTAGCCCCGAGACCCAGTACTTC.

This clonotype was seen more than once but under ten times. This sequence joins TRBV9 and TRBJ2-5; 10 bases line up with TRBD1. Looked up from germline, CDR1 is SGDLS and CDR2 is YYNGEE. V lost 3 bases, J lost 4 bases, and 6 bases stayed unmatched. The CDR3 is 15 residues long. The CDR3 DNA reads as TGTGCCAGCAGCGAGGGACAGGGGATAGGAGAGACCCAGTACTTC. This translates into CASSEGQGIGETQYF.

This clonotype came up a few times. The J gene is TRBJ1-3, the V gene TRBV28, with 7 bases fitting TRBD1. The length of the CDR3 is 17 residues. Germline trimming cut 6 bases from V and 0 bases from J; bases unmatched to any gene: 11. Germline V gene data show CDR1 as MDHEN and CDR2 as SYDVKM. CDR3 residues: CASSRRTGSLSGNTIYF. The CDR3 nucleotides are TGTGCCAGCAGCCGCCGGACAGGTTCCCTCTCTGGAAACACCATATATTTT. Based on the CDR3 plus reference TRBV28 and TRBJ1-3, the full variable domain is DVKVTQSSRYLVKRTGEKVFLECVQDMDHENMFWYRQDPGLGLRLIYFSYDVKMKEKGDIPEGYSVSREKKERFSLILESASTNQTSMYLCASSRRTGSLSGNTIYFGEGSWLTVV.

This clonotype is termed medium-sized. The chain employs TRBV5-1 and TRBJ1-5; D may be TRBD1 (5 bases). Trimming took off 1 base at V and 3 bases at J, with 11 bases between the two ends. This CDR3 region has 15 residues. Germline V gene lookup returns CDR1 SGHRS and CDR2 YFSETQ. CDR3 nucleotide sequence: TGCGCCAGCAGCTTGTTAGGGGCCCCCAATCAGCCCCAGCATTTT. Its protein product is CASSLLGAPNQPQHF. Complete variable domain (other parts from reference TRBV5-1 and TRBJ1-5): KAGVTQTPRYLIKTRGQQVTLSCSPISGHRSVSWYQQTPGQGLQFLFEYFSETQRNKGNFPGRFSGRQFSNSRSEMNVSTLELGDSALYLCASSLLGAPNQPQHFGDGTRLSIL.

By sample fraction, this clonotype is medium-sized. The genes are TRBV28 and TRBJ2-1, with 11 bases fitting TRBD2. Germline CDR1 reads MDHEN; CDR2 reads SYDVKM. V gave up 1 base and J gave up 9 bases; unmatched junction bases: 11. CDR3 length: 17 residues. The CDR3 DNA is TGTGCCAGCAGTTTATCCCCGTCTAGCGGGAGGTTGCGTGAGCAGTTCTTC. This gives the protein CASSLSPSSGRLREQFF.

This clonotype was observed a few times. The J gene is TRBJ1-6, the V gene TRBV15; 7 positions agree with TRBD1. With V trimmed by 8 bases and J by 7 bases, 2 bases remained unmatched. The germline gives CDR1 LNHNV, CDR2 YYDKDF (reference sequence). The CDR3 is 12 residues long. CDR3 protein: CATGTVNSPLHF. The CDR3 DNA reads as TGTGCCACCGGGACAGTAAATTCACCCCTCCACTTT. Filled out from reference TRBV15 and TRBJ1-6, the complete variable domain reads DAMVIQNPRYQVTQFGKPVTLSCSQTLNHNVMYWYQQKSSQAPKLLFHYYDKDFNNEADTPDNFQSRRPNTSFCFLDIRSPGLGDTAMYLCATGTVNSPLHFGNGTRLTVT.

This clonotype has at least ten counts. This chain connects TRBV10-3 to TRBJ2-2, with 10 bases lining up with TRBD2. With 6 bases clipped from V and 5 bases from J, the junction kept 3 bases outside the gene matches. The germline CDR1 and CDR2 sequences are ENHRY and SYGVKD. The CDR3 loop spans 14 amino acids. The CDR3 DNA is TGTGCCATCAGGGGACTAGCGAGTACCGGGGAGCTGTTTTTT. Its protein product is CAIRGLASTGELFF.

This clonotype was seen at least ten times. One end of the junction is discordant with germline, which a read error may explain. This chain uses TRBV11-1 with TRBJ1-2; D not resolved. CDR3 length equals 13 residues. Germline V CDR1 and CDR2: SGHAT, FQDESV (reference sequence). The CDR3 DNA follows: TGTGCCAGCAGCTTACGAGGTCGGAGGATCTTGGTATTC. Amino acids: CASSLRGRRILVF.

This clonotype occurred many times. The chain has TRBV3-1 and TRBJ2-1, with 14 positions matching TRBD2. Germline values: CDR1 LGHDT, CDR2 YNNKEL (reference sequence). Unmatched junction bases numbered 6, after V lost 2 bases and J lost 0 bases. The CDR3 has 19 residues. The CDR3 protein is CASSQPRGTSGSSYNEQFF. Here the CDR3 DNA reads TGTGCCAGCAGCCAACCGCGAGGGACTAGCGGGAGCTCCTACAATGAGCAGTTCTTC.

This clonotype showed up just a few times. V usage is TRBV29-1 and J usage is TRBJ2-3, with 8 bases fitting TRBD1. CDR1 is SQVTM, CDR2 ANQGSEA, per germline. Trimming took 7 bases from V and 2 from J; bases not matched to a gene: 20. CDR3 size: 18 residues. CDR3 sequence (DNA): TGCAGCGCCGAGACAGGGGCCGAACCCCCTTATCTCACAGATACGCAGTATTTT. Translating gives CSAETGAEPPYLTDTQYF.

This clonotype has a handful of counts. The CDR3 bases are TGCAGCGTTTACCTGGGAGAGACCCAGTACTTC. Protein sequence: CSVYLGETQYF. V usage is TRBV29-1 and J usage is TRBJ2-5; D gene unclear. The CDR3 runs to 11 residues. The germline V gene has CDR1 SQVTM and CDR2 ANQGSEA. Trimming removed 5 bases from V and 4 bases from J, with 8 bases in between.